This is a list of T cell receptor beta chains from one sample in a study of cytomegalovirus exposure and HLA in healthy donors. Only in-frame clones appear in the TCRdb table, and some are missing; sequencing was by immunoSEQ multiplex PCR. The sample has roughly 120,000 clones, around four fifths seen once. Material for sequencing was PBMCs. These TCRs come from a human donor in good health. The CDR3 runs from the conserved cysteine through the conserved F or W. Fields, in order: clone size, D gene, J gene, V gene, CDR3 DNA, CDR3 protein. D genes are given only for firm matches. Expanded clones are given a class, and other clones once, few, many or no size at all.

. | . | TRBJ2-5 | TRBV4-1 | TGCGCCAGCAGCCCGCACAGGGACCAAGAGACCCAGTACTTC | CASSPHRDQETQYF
. | TRBD1 | TRBJ1-5 | TRBV27 | TGTGCCAGCAGCGGGACAGGGTTCTCGACTGATAGCAATCAGCCCCAGCATTTT | CASSGTGFSTDSNQPQHF
. | TRBD2 | TRBJ2-1 | TRBV2 | TGTGCCAGCAGAGGGACTAGCGGGGGTTGGGAGCAGTTCTTC | CASRGTSGGWEQFF
. | . | TRBJ1-2 | TRBV27 | TGTGCCAGCAGTCGGGGAAACTATGGCTACACCTTC | CASSRGNYGYTF
. | TRBD1 | TRBJ2-5 | TRBV13 | TGTGCCAGCAGCTTATGGGACAGGGTGGCGACCCAGTACTTC | CASSLWDRVATQYF
. | . | TRBJ1-6 | TRBV4-2 | TGTGCCAGCAGCCCCCGGGGGGGCGTCAATTCACCCCTCCACTTT | CASSPRGGVNSPLHF
once | TRBD1 | TRBJ2-3 | TRBV27 | TGTGCCAGCAGTAAGGGACAGGGGGTTATAGATACGCAGTATTTT | CASSKGQGVIDTQYF
. | . | TRBJ1-2 | TRBV10-2 | TGCGCCAGCAGTGTATCTCGACAGCCCTATGGCTACACCTTC | CASSVSRQPYGYTF
once | . | TRBJ2-2 | TRBV28 | TGTGCCAGCACGGGGTACACCGGGGAGCTGTTTTTT | CASTGYTGELFF
. | TRBD1 | TRBJ1-6 | TRBV4-3 | TGCGCCAGCAGCCAAGAGGGACAGGGGGCTTCACCCCTCCACTTT | CASSQEGQGASPLHF